This TCR beta chain was captured by sequencing in a study of blood T cell repertoires in COVID-19. Study summary: The United States, Italy and Spain were the sources of the acute and convalescent COVID-19 samples.

As handled by the study authors: Nucleated cell counts were estimated from reference gene primer amplification. Sequencing used immunoSEQ multiplex PCR; TCRdb keeps in-frame clones, though not all of them. The DNA gave D and trimming, while V, J and clone size come from that table. The sample lists about 24,000 clones, around 88% occurring once. V was clipped by 3 bases and J by 0 bases, with 16 bases between them. Germline CDR1 SGDLS, CDR2 YYNGEE. The CDR3 loop spans 17 amino acids. This clonotype was sampled from a human donor with acute or convalescent COVID-19. The donor label of this sample is uncertain. The specimen was peripheral blood. The chain employs TRBV9 and TRBJ1-3, with D maybe TRBD1 (6 bases). CDR3 protein: CASSASGTPSSGNTIYF. The CDR3 region has the DNA TGTGCCAGCAGCGCTTCCGGGACACCGAGCTCTGGAAACACCATATATTTT.